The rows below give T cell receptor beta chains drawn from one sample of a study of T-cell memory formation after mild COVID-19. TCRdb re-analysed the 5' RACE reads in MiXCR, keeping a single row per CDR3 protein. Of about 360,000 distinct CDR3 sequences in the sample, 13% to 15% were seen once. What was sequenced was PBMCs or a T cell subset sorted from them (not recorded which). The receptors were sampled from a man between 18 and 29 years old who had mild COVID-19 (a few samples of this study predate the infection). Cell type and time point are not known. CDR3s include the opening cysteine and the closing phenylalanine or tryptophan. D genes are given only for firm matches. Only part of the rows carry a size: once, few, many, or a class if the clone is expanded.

CDR3: CASSGTREAFF
DNA: TGTGCCAGCAGTGGGACAAGAGAAGCTTTCTTT
size: -
D: -
J: TRBJ1-1
V: TRBV25-1

CDR3: CASSLGTSGIYNEQFF
DNA: TGTGCCAGCAGCTTAGGCACTAGCGGGATTTACAATGAGCAGTTCTTC
size: -
D: TRBD2
J: TRBJ2-1
V: TRBV7-9

CDR3: CATWPGLDTYEQYF
DNA: TGTGCCACCTGGCCCGGACTAGATACCTACGAGCAGTACTTC
size: -
D: TRBD2
J: TRBJ2-7
V: TRBV2

CDR3: CASSQRTGGNSYEQYF
DNA: TGTGCCAGCAGCCAGAGGACAGGGGGGAACTCCTACGAGCAGTACTTC
size: few
D: TRBD1
J: TRBJ2-7
V: TRBV4-2

CDR3: CASSPWDNGLYEQYF
DNA: TGTGCCAGCAGCCCTTGGGACAACGGGCTCTACGAGCAGTACTTC
size: -
D: -
J: TRBJ2-7
V: TRBV5-5

CDR3: CASSEWPAGQPPQHF
DNA: TGTGCCAGCAGTGAATGGCCAGCAGGGCAGCCACCCCAGCATTTT
size: -
D: -
J: TRBJ1-5
V: TRBV6-1

CDR3: CASSLGQIKTGNTIYF
DNA: TGTGCCAGCAGCTTGGGACAGATCAAGACGGGAAACACCATATATTTT
size: -
D: TRBD1
J: TRBJ1-3
V: TRBV7-2

CDR3: CASSYTVVAARDTQYF
DNA: TGTGCCAGCAGTTACACGGTGGTAGCGGCGAGGGATACGCAGTATTTT
size: -
D: -
J: TRBJ2-3
V: TRBV6-2/TRBV6-3

CDR3: CARSPGTLKREQYF
DNA: TGTGCCAGAAGCCCCGGGACTCTCAAGCGAGAGCAGTACTTC
size: once
D: -
J: TRBJ2-7
V: TRBV7-9

CDR3: CASSLTMSTDTQYF
DNA: TGTGCCAGCAGCCTGACCATGAGCACAGATACGCAGTATTTT
size: many
D: -
J: TRBJ2-3
V: TRBV7-2

CDR3: CASSPPTSVTGELFF
DNA: TGTGCCAGCAGCCCTCCGACTAGCGTAACCGGGGAGCTGTTTTTT
size: few
D: TRBD2
J: TRBJ2-2
V: TRBV11-2

CDR3: CASSLLAGGPKETQYF
DNA: TGTGCCAGCAGCTTACTAGCGGGGGGGCCCAAAGAGACCCAGTACTTC
size: few
D: TRBD2
J: TRBJ2-5
V: TRBV7-9

CDR3: CASSYSGQSEAFF
DNA: TGTGCCAGCAGTTACTCGGGACAGTCTGAAGCTTTCTTT
size: -
D: TRBD1
J: TRBJ1-1
V: TRBV6-5

CDR3: CASSSLAGGETQYF
DNA: TGTGCCAGCAGTTCTCTAGCGGGGGGAGAGACCCAGTACTTC
size: many
D: TRBD2
J: TRBJ2-5
V: TRBV7-6

CDR3: CASSLFLPGAGNEKLFF
DNA: TGTGCCAGCAGTTTATTCCTCCCCGGCGCTGGGAATGAAAAACTGTTTTTT
size: -
D: -
J: TRBJ1-4
V: TRBV12-3/TRBV12-4

CDR3: CASSFVRPTDTQYF
DNA: TGTGCCAGCAGTTTCGTTAGGCCCACAGATACGCAGTATTTT
size: -
D: -
J: TRBJ2-3
V: TRBV12-3/TRBV12-4

CDR3: CSATSAGGLDEQFF
DNA: TGCAGTGCTACCTCAGCGGGGGGGCTCGATGAGCAGTTCTTC
size: few
D: TRBD2
J: TRBJ2-1
V: TRBV20-1

CDR3: CASSAPRQGTGANVLTF
DNA: TGTGCCAGCAGTGCCCCCCGACAGGGGACTGGGGCCAACGTCCTGACTTTC
size: -
D: TRBD1
J: TRBJ2-6
V: TRBV6-1

CDR3: CASSQEKANTEAFF
DNA: TGCGCCAGCAGCCAAGAGAAGGCGAACACTGAAGCTTTCTTT
size: many
D: -
J: TRBJ1-1
V: TRBV4-3

CDR3: CASSLTRIKNIQYF
DNA: TGTGCCAGCAGTTTAACACGGATTAAAAACATTCAGTACTTC
size: -
D: -
J: TRBJ2-4
V: TRBV12-3/TRBV12-4

CDR3: CASSSGNWDYGYTF
DNA: TGTGCCAGCAGTTCCGGAAATTGGGACTATGGCTACACCTTC
size: few
D: -
J: TRBJ1-2
V: TRBV12-3/TRBV12-4

CDR3: CSAPWASHEQFF
DNA: TGCAGTGCCCCCTGGGCTAGTCATGAGCAGTTCTTC
size: few
D: -
J: TRBJ2-1
V: TRBV20-1

CDR3: CASSSGETYGYTF
DNA: TGCGCCAGCAGCTCCGGGGAAACCTATGGCTACACCTTC
size: few
D: -
J: TRBJ1-2
V: TRBV5-1

CDR3: CATSDANNQPQHF
DNA: TGTGCCACCAGTGATGCCAACAATCAGCCCCAGCATTTT
size: -
D: -
J: TRBJ1-5
V: TRBV24-1

CDR3: CASSSTGMGEKETQYF
DNA: TGCGCCAGCAGCTCTACAGGGATGGGAGAGAAAGAGACCCAGTACTTC
size: -
D: -
J: TRBJ2-5
V: TRBV5-1

CDR3: CASSLGSSGVEETQYF
DNA: TGCGCCAGCAGCTTGGGGTCGAGCGGGGTTGAAGAGACCCAGTACTTC
size: -
D: TRBD2
J: TRBJ2-5
V: TRBV5-1

CDR3: CASSGGGQPGEDTQYF
DNA: TGCGCCAGCAGCGGGGGGGGACAGCCGGGCGAGGATACGCAGTATTTT
size: few
D: -
J: TRBJ2-3
V: TRBV5-1

CDR3: CASSLAGGAGVTTDTQYF
DNA: TGCGCCAGCAGCTTGGCCGGGGGAGCGGGGGTTACCACAGATACGCAGTATTTT
size: many
D: TRBD2
J: TRBJ2-3
V: TRBV5-1